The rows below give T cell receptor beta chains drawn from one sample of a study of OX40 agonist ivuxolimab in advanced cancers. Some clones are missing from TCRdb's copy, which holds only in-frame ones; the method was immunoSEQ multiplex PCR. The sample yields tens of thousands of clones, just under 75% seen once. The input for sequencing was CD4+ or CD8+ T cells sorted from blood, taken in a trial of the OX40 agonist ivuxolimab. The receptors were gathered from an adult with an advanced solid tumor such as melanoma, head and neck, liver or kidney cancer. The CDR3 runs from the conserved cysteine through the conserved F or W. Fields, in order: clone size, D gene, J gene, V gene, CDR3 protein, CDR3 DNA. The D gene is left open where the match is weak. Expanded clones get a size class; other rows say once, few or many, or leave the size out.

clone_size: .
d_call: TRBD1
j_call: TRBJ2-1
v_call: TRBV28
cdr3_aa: CASSLPGQGVDEQFF
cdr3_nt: TGTGCCAGCAGTTTACCGGGACAGGGTGTAGATGAGCAGTTCTTC

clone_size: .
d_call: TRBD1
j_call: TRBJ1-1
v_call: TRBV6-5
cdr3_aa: CASSHQQGGFTEAFF
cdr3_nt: TGTGCCAGCAGTCACCAGCAGGGGGGCTTCACTGAAGCTTTCTTT

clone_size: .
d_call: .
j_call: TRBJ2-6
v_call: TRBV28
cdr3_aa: CASSPPTPSGANVLTF
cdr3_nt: TGTGCCAGCAGTCCTCCCACACCCTCTGGGGCCAACGTCCTGACTTTC

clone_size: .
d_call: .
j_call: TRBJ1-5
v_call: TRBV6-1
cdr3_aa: CASSEDRWTNQPQHF
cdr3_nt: TGTGCCAGCAGTGAAGATCGGTGGACCAATCAGCCCCAGCATTTT

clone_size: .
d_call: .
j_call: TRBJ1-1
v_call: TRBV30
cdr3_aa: CAWRSSGTWNTEAFF
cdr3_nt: TGTGCCTGGCGATCCTCCGGGACCTGGAACACTGAAGCTTTCTTT

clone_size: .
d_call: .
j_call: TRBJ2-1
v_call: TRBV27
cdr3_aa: CASSLPRGTKFF
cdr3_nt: TGTGCCAGCAGTTTACCCAGGGGGACTAAGTTCTTC

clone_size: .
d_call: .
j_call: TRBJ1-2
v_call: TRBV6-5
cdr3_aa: CASSYRQNYGYTF
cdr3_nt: TGTGCCAGCAGTTACCGTCAGAACTATGGCTACACCTTC

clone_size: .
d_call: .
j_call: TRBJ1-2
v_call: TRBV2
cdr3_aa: CASNESDREHGYTF
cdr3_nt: TGTGCCAGCAACGAATCGGACAGAGAGCATGGCTACACCTTC

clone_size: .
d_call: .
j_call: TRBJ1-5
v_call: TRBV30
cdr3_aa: CAWSSPSGTQPQHF
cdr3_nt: TGTGCCTGGAGTTCTCCTTCCGGGACGCAGCCCCAGCATTTT

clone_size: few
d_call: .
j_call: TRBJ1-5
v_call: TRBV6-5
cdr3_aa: CASSTLEGQPQHF
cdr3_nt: TGTGCCAGCAGCACCCTGGAAGGGCAGCCCCAGCATTTT

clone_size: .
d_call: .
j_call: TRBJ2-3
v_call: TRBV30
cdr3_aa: CAWATGDTQYF
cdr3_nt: TGTGCCTGGGCTACAGGAGATACGCAGTATTTT

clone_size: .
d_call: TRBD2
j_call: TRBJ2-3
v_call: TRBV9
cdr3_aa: CASSPQGGGAYTQYF
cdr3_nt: TGTGCCAGCAGCCCCCAGGGCGGGGGGGCGTATACGCAGTATTTT

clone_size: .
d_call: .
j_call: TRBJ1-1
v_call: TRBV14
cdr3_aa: CASSQVWTEAFF
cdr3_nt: TGTGCCAGCAGCCAAGTTTGGACTGAAGCTTTCTTT

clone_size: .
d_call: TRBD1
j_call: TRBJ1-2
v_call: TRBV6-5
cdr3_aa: CASSKQGRSYGYTF
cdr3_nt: TGTGCCAGCAGTAAACAGGGGAGGAGCTATGGCTACACCTTC

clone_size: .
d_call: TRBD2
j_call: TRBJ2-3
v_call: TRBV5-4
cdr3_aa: CASSLTSGDTDTQYF
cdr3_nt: TGTGCCAGCAGCTTGACTAGCGGGGACACAGATACGCAGTATTTT

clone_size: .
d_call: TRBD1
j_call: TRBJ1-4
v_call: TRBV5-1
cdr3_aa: CASSRQGVTTNEKLFF
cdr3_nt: TGCGCCAGCAGCCGACAGGGTGTTACAACTAATGAAAAACTGTTTTTT

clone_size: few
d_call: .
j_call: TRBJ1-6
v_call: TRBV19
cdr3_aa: CASTEGDYNSPLHF
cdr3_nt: TGTGCCAGTACGGAAGGGGACTATAATTCACCCCTCCACTTT

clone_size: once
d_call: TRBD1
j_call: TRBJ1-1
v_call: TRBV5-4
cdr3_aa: CASSDGQGAATEAFF
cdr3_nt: TGTGCCAGCAGCGATGGACAGGGGGCAGCCACTGAAGCTTTCTTT

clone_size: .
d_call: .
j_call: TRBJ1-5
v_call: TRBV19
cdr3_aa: CASSWSGYSNQPQHF
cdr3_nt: TGTGCCAGTAGTTGGAGCGGATATAGCAATCAGCCCCAGCATTTT

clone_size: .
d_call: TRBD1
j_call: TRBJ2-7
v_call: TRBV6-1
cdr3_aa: CASRVHRGEQYF
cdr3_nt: TGTGCCAGCAGGGTGCACAGGGGTGAGCAGTACTTC

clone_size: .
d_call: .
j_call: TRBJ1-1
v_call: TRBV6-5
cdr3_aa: CASRWMSRGTEAFF
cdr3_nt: TGTGCCAGCAGATGGATGTCCAGAGGCACTGAAGCTTTCTTT

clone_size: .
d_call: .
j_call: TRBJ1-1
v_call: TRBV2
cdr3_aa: CASSEAGRGNTEAFF
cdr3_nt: TGTGCCAGCAGTGAAGCGGGAAGGGGCAACACTGAAGCTTTCTTT

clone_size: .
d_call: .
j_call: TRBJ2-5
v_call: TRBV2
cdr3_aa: CASSEGTGETQYF
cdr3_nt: TGTGCCAGCAGTGAGGGGACTGGAGAGACCCAGTACTTC

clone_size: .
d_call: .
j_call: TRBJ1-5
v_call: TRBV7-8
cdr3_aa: CASSPRTEHSNQPQHF
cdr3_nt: TGTGCCAGCAGCCCCCGAACCGAACATAGCAATCAGCCCCAGCATTTT

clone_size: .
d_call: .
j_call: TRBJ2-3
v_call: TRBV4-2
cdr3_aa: CASSQDQTYTDTQYF
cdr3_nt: TGTGCCAGCAGCCAAGACCAGACATACACAGATACGCAGTATTTT

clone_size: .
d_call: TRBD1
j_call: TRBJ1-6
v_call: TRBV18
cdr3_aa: CASSLDRVRSPLHF
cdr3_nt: TGTGCCAGCTCACTCGACAGGGTTAGGTCACCCCTCCACTTT

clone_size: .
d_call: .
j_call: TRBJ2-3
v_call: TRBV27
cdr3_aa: CASSLSRGLTDTQYF
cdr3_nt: TGTGCCAGCAGTTTATCGAGGGGTCTCACAGATACGCAGTATTTT

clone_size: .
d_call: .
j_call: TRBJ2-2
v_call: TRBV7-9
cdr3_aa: CANQEGDRELFF
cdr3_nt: TGTGCCAACCAAGAAGGGGACCGGGAGCTGTTTTTT

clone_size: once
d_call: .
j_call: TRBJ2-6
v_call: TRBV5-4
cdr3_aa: CASSTGTSSGANVLTF
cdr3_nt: TGTGCCAGCAGTACAGGGACCAGCTCTGGGGCCAACGTCCTGACTTTC

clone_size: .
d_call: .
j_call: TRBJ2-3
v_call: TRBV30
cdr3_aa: CAWSKVTGDYWGSGLSF
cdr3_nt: TGTGCCTGGAGTAAAGTTACAGGGGACTATTGGGGTAGCGGCCTTTCTTTT

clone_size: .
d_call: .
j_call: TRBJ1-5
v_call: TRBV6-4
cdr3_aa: CASSEAVNQPQHF
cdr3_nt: TGTGCCAGCAGTGAGGCAGTCAATCAGCCCCAGCATTTT

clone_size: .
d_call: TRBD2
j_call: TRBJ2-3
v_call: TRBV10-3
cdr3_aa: CASGLALADTQYF
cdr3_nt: TGTGCCTCAGGACTAGCTTTAGCGGATACGCAGTATTTT

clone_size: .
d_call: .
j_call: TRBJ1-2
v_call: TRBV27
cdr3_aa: CASSLGGGHYGYTF
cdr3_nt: TGTGCCAGCAGTTTAGGGGGAGGGCACTATGGCTACACCTTC

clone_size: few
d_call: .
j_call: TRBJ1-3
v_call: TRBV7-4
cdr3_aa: CASSLTTYSGNTIYF
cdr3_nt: TGTGCCAGCAGCTTAACCACTTACTCTGGAAACACCATATATTTT

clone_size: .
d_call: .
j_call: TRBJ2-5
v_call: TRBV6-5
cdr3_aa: CASSVAPTFQETQYF
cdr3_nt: TGTGCCAGCAGCGTAGCGCCCACCTTCCAAGAGACCCAGTACTTC

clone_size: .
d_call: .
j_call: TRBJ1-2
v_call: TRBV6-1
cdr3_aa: CASSEGQAYGYTF
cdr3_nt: TGTGCCAGCAGTGAAGGACAGGCCTATGGCTACACCTTC

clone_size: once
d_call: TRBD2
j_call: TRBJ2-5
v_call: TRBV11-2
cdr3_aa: CASSSGGPETQYF
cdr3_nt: TGTGCCAGCAGCTCGGGGGGTCCAGAGACCCAGTACTTC

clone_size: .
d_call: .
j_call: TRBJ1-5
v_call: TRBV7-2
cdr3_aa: CASSLYLGNQPQHF
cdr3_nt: TGTGCCAGCAGCTTGTACCTGGGCAATCAGCCCCAGCATTTT

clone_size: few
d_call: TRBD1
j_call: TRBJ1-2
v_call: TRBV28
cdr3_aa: CASSLSGQGGGYTF
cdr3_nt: TGTGCCAGCAGTTTATCCGGACAGGGTGGGGGCTACACCTTC